These 5 T cell receptor beta chains came from one sample sequenced in a study of blood T cell repertoires in COVID-19. Some clones are missing from TCRdb's copy, which holds only in-frame ones; the method was immunoSEQ multiplex PCR. The sample holds tens of thousands of clones, around 90% seen once. The sequenced sample consisted of peripheral blood. The source of these receptors is a man aged 55 to 70 with acute or convalescent COVID-19.

The genes are TRBV5-8 and TRBJ1-2; 9 bases fit TRBD1. The J segment lost 7 bases and the V segment lost 2 bases, leaving 15 bases of the junction unmatched. Per the germline V gene, CDR1 is SGHTS and CDR2 is YDEGEE. The CDR3 loop spans 17 amino acids. The CDR3 protein is CASSLHRDRATWSGYTF. The DNA for the CDR3 is TGTGCCAGCAGCTTACACCGGGACAGGGCGACATGGTCTGGCTACACCTTC.

The genes are TRBV3-1 (or the pseudogene TRBV3-2) and TRBJ1-1; D not resolved. The CDR3 has 16 amino acids. The V gene lost 3 bases and the J gene lost 0 bases, with 14 bases spanning the gap. The V gene's germline CDR1 is LGHDT and CDR2 YNNKEL (reference sequence). CDR3: CASSHASLGLNTEAFF. CDR3 coding DNA: TGTGCCAGCAGCCACGCTTCCCTCGGGTTGAACACTGAAGCTTTCTTT.

This clone turned up a few times. This rearrangement joins TRBV7-2 to TRBJ2-4, with TRBD1 as a possible D gene (6 bases). There are 15 residues in the CDR3. The ends were cut back, 4 bases at V and 5 bases at J, with 15 bases in the middle. Germline V lookup: CDR1 SGHTA, CDR2 FQGNSA. CDR3 loop: CASSWGQGIENIQYF. The CDR3 region has the DNA TGTGCCAGCAGCTGGGGGCAGGGGATCGAAAACATTCAGTACTTC.

This clone was seen a single time. J is TRBJ2-7 and V is TRBV3-1 (or the pseudogene TRBV3-2); 7 bases match TRBD1. Germline loops: CDR1 LGHDT, CDR2 YNNKEL (reference sequence). This CDR3 contains 16 residues. The trim removed 4 bases at V and 6 bases at J, leaving 15 bases unmatched. CDR3 bases: TGTGCCAGCAGCCTCCGAAACGGACAGGCGAACCCCGAGCAGTACTTC. As protein: CASSLRNGQANPEQYF.

This clone has a handful of counts. The sample carries other DNA sequences with the same CDR3. V and J are TRBV19 and TRBJ2-2; no reliable D call. Germline loops: CDR1 LNHDA, CDR2 SQIVND (reference sequence). With 3 bases removed from V and 0 bases from J, the gap between germline ends came to 11 bases. There are 16 residues in the CDR3. This chain's CDR3 is CASSILGSANTGELFF. The CDR3 DNA is TGTGCCAGTAGTATCCTAGGAAGCGCGAACACCGGGGAGCTGTTTTTT.